The 17 T cell receptor beta chains given below trace back to one sample, sequenced in a study of T cell responses to AZD1222 COVID-19 vaccine listed by TCRdb under 2021. Libraries were constructed by the immunoSEQ multiplex PCR assay. TCRdb mirrors the immuneACCESS table, restricted to in-frame sequences. Some clones are absent from its copies; in checked studies, under half trace to an unresolved V gene, and the reason for the others is unknown. The sample table contains roughly 120,000 clones; only one count was recorded for around nine tenths of them. The ten most abundant clones make up approximately 15% of the sample. What the time point label conveys for this sample: baseline before first vaccination. The sequenced sample was peripheral blood, obtained on day 0 of AZD1222 vaccination. Receptor source: an adult in good health.

The chain recombines TRBV5-1 with TRBJ1-3, with D maybe TRBD1 (6 bases). From germline, CDR1 is SGHRS and CDR2 YFSETQ. The CDR3 contains 16 residues. Between the trimmed V and J ends, which lost 1 base and 0 bases, there was a span of 11 bases. Written as DNA, the CDR3 is TGCGCCAGCAGCTTGAGGGGGATCGACTCTGGAAACACCATATATTTT. Translating it yields CASSLRGIDSGNTIYF. Filled out from reference TRBV5-1 and TRBJ1-3, the complete variable domain reads KAGVTQTPRYLIKTRGQQVTLSCSPISGHRSVSWYQQTPGQGLQFLFEYFSETQRNKGNFPGRFSGRQFSNSRSEMNVSTLELGDSALYLCASSLRGIDSGNTIYFGEGSWLTVV.

V gene TRBV19 combines with J gene TRBJ1-2; 9 bases fit TRBD1. After removal of 6 bases from V and 0 bases from J, the junction contained 8 bases not matched to a gene. Germline V lookup: CDR1 LNHDA, CDR2 SQIVND (reference sequence). This CDR3 has 16 amino acids. CDR3 sequence reads: CASRPRTGATNYGYTF. In nucleotides, the CDR3 is TGTGCCAGTAGGCCTCGGACAGGGGCGACTAACTATGGCTACACCTTC.

With regard to this clone: One junction end does not reproduce the germline sequence, and a read error may be involved. This chain links TRBV7-6 with TRBJ2-1; no clear D gene. The CDR3 has 13 amino acids. Germline assignment: CDR1 SGHVS and CDR2 FNYEAQ. The CDR3 region has the DNA TGTGCCAGCAACTTAGGACGGAGCTCTGAGCAGTTCTTC. Amino acids: CASNLGRSSEQFF.

This clone was observed a single time. The rearrangement links TRBV11-2 to TRBJ2-3; D is undetermined. Germline CDR1 and CDR2: SGHAT and FQNNGV. V was trimmed by 5 bases and J by 15 bases, leaving 18 bases between them. The CDR3 loop spans 12 amino acids. The CDR3 coding sequence is TGTGCCAGCAGCCCCCAGTGGGCTCCGGCTTATTTT. This encodes CASSPQWAPAYF.

The V and J genes are TRBV6-1 and TRBJ2-2, with D possibly TRBD1 on 5 matching bases. Trimming took off 2 bases at V and 4 bases at J, with 11 bases between the two ends. The CDR3 sequence is 15 residues long. CDR1 and CDR2 (germline): MNHNS, SASEGT. The DNA of the CDR3 is TGTGCCAGCAGTGAAATGGCAGGGTTCACCGGGGAGCTGTTTTTT. Encoded protein: CASSEMAGFTGELFF.

The chain joins TRBV29-1 to TRBJ1-3; D is undetermined. CDR1 and CDR2 (germline): SQVTM, ANQGSEA. The CDR3 spans 16 residues. The V gene lost 0 bases and the J gene lost 0 bases, with 12 bases spanning the gap. The CDR3 sequence: CSVEDRTTDSGNTIYF. The CDR3, as DNA: TGCAGCGTTGAAGACCGGACTACCGACTCTGGAAACACCATATATTTT.

This chain uses TRBV28 with TRBJ1-5, with TRBD1 matching 9 bases. CDR3 length equals 15 residues. With 3 bases clipped from V and 4 bases from J, the junction kept 4 bases outside the gene matches. Germline CDR1 reads MDHEN; CDR2 reads SYDVKM. CDR3 sequence: CASSFSGQGNQPQHF. The CDR3 DNA reads TGTGCCAGCAGTTTCTCGGGACAGGGAAATCAGCCCCAGCATTTT.

V gene TRBV5-4 combines with J gene TRBJ1-2; 7 nucleotides line up with TRBD1. Per the germline V gene, CDR1 is SGHNT and CDR2 is YYREEE (reference sequence). Trimming at V came to 4 bases and at J to 3 bases, leaving 9 bases not matched to a gene. This CDR3 has 15 residues. CDR3 region: CASSPNPTGHYGYTF. CDR3 in DNA: TGTGCCAGCAGCCCCAATCCGACAGGGCACTATGGCTACACCTTC.

The genes are TRBV9 and TRBJ1-1; TRBD1 might be the D (5 bases). Germline CDR1 is SGDLS and CDR2 is YYNGEE. Trimming removed 4 bases from V and 3 bases from J, with 16 bases in between. The CDR3 extends over 15 amino acids. The CDR3 loop is CASSSLEAGHTEAFF. The CDR3, as DNA: TGTGCCAGCAGCTCGCTAGAGGCAGGGCACACTGAAGCTTTCTTT.

This clone was seen ten or more times. The rearrangement uses TRBV5-6 and TRBJ2-5; D tentatively fits TRBD1 or TRBD2 (5 bases each). CDR3 length equals 16 residues. Germline CDR1 reads SGHDT; CDR2 reads YYEEEE. The germline V and J ends were trimmed by 0 bases and 1 base, with 13 bases remaining between them. The DNA for the CDR3 is TGTGCCAGCAGCTTGGCCTTAGGGGAGATCCAAGAGACCCAGTACTTC. Translation gives CASSLALGEIQETQYF.

This clone has a single count. This chain links TRBV30 with TRBJ2-2; 8 bases fit TRBD1. Germline V lookup: CDR1 GTSNPN, CDR2 SVGIG (reference sequence). Trimming cost V 0 bases and J 6 bases; bases outside gene matches: 6. The CDR3 runs 15 residues. CDR3 nucleotides: TGTGCCTGGAGTGTTCCAGGGGGCAGGGCCGGGGAGCTGTTTTTT. Amino acid sequence: CAWSVPGGRAGELFF.

J is TRBJ1-1 and V is TRBV4-1; unclear D gene. CDR1 is MGHRA, CDR2 YSYEKL, per germline. V lost 0 bases and J 0 bases, leaving 14 bases between the germline ends. This CDR3 region has 17 residues. CDR3 amino acids: CASSQDDVQTMNTEAFF. For the CDR3, the DNA is TGCGCCAGCAGCCAAGATGATGTCCAGACCATGAACACTGAAGCTTTCTTT.

The J gene is TRBJ1-5, the V gene TRBV6-5, with TRBD1 as a possible D gene (5 bases). This CDR3 comprises 13 residues. Trimming cost V 6 bases and J 9 bases, with 15 bases left between them. The germline gives CDR1 MNHEY, CDR2 SVGAGI. In DNA form, the CDR3 reads TGTGCCAGCAGCGGGGACCGCGGAGGGCCCCAGCATTTT. It yields the protein CASSGDRGGPQHF.

This clone has a single count. The rearrangement joins TRBV7-9 to TRBJ1-5, with unresolved D. The V end was cut by 1 base, the J end by 6 bases, with 10 bases between. Germline V CDR1 and CDR2: SEHNR, FQNEAQ (reference sequence). There are 14 residues in the CDR3. CDR3 nucleotides: TGTGCCAGCAGCTTAGGAGGGATAGGTCAGCCCCAGCATTTT. Amino acids: CASSLGGIGQPQHF.

V usage is TRBV29-1 and J usage is TRBJ1-1, with D unclear. This CDR3 has 13 residues. Trimming pared 4 bases from V and 0 bases from J, leaving 9 bases between. Germline V gene sequence: CDR1 SQVTM, CDR2 ANQGSEA. The CDR3 nucleotides are TGCAGCGTTGCTGGCGGCATGAACACTGAAGCTTTCTTT. Its protein product is CSVAGGMNTEAFF.

The V gene is TRBV5-1, the J gene TRBJ1-1; no clear D gene. The CDR3 contains 14 residues. V lost 2 bases and J 3 bases, leaving 11 bases between the germline ends. Germline CDR1 is SGHRS and CDR2 is YFSETQ. CDR3 DNA: TGCGCCAGCAGCTTTGGGGATCCGGACACTGAAGCTTTCTTT. Protein sequence: CASSFGDPDTEAFF.

The chain joins TRBV5-1 to TRBJ2-2, with 7 bases lining up with TRBD1. Unmatched junction bases numbered 7, after V lost 5 bases and J lost 3 bases. This CDR3 region has 15 residues. Germline V gene data show CDR1 as SGHRS and CDR2 as YFSETQ. The CDR3 here is CASRSTGADTGELFF. In nucleotides, the CDR3 is TGCGCCAGCAGATCAACAGGGGCCGACACCGGGGAGCTGTTTTTT.